The 31 T cell receptor beta chains listed next were all sequenced from one sample in a study of T cell responses to AZD1222 COVID-19 vaccine. The repertoire was sequenced with immunoSEQ multiplex PCR; TCRdb's copy has only in-frame clones and lacks some. The sample lists some 120,000 clones; approximately 90% were seen once. The specimen was peripheral blood, collected on day 0 of AZD1222 vaccination. The source is an adult in good health.

The genes are TRBV28 and TRBJ1-4; TRBD1 matches at 7 bases. The CDR3 covers 14 residues. Per the germline V gene, CDR1 is MDHEN and CDR2 is SYDVKM. V gave up 6 bases and J gave up 8 bases; unmatched junction bases: 9. CDR3 sequence reads: CASSRQGVQEKLFF. The CDR3 coding sequence is TGTGCCAGCAGCCGTCAGGGGGTTCAGGAAAAACTGTTTTTT.

The table lists this clone with a count of one. This chain uses TRBV28 with TRBJ2-3; 8 nucleotides align to TRBD1. Germline V gives CDR1 MDHEN, CDR2 SYDVKM. V lost 5 bases and J lost 2; bases outside the gene matches: 6. This CDR3 region has 15 residues. The CDR3: CASSPGQGTTDTQYF. Written as DNA, the CDR3 is TGTGCCAGCAGTCCCGGACAGGGCACCACAGATACGCAGTATTTT.

This chain joins TRBV5-4 and TRBJ1-1, with a weak D call TRBD1 (5 bases). There are 16 residues in the CDR3. Germline CDR1 reads SGHNT; CDR2 reads YYREEE (reference sequence). V lost 0 bases to trimming and J lost 1 base, with 13 bases between them. Here the CDR3 reads CASSLERGRANTEAFF. As DNA, the CDR3 is TGTGCCAGCAGCTTGGAGAGGGGCCGGGCGAACACTGAAGCTTTCTTT.

This clone was found many times. The rearrangement joins TRBV7-9 to TRBJ2-7; 10 bases are shared with TRBD1. The germline CDR1 and CDR2 sequences are SEHNR and FQNEAQ (reference sequence). The trim removed 5 bases at V and 7 bases at J, leaving 8 bases unmatched. The CDR3 contains 14 residues. The CDR3 loop is CASSPGTGALEQYF. The CDR3 nucleotides read TGTGCCAGCAGCCCCGGGACAGGGGCGTTGGAGCAGTACTTC.

The gene calls are TRBV27 and TRBJ2-7; the match to TRBD1 covers 7 bases. CDR1 is MNHEY, CDR2 SMNVEV, per germline (reference sequence). This CDR3 spans 13 amino acids. V trimming: 5 bases; J trimming: 3 bases; junction bases outside the gene matches: 4. CDR3 in amino acids: CASSLGQDYEQYF. The CDR3 nucleotides read TGTGCCAGCAGTCTTGGACAGGACTACGAGCAGTACTTC.

The chain is built from TRBV27 and TRBJ1-1, with D possibly matching TRBD1 (5 bases). CDR1 is MNHEY and CDR2 is SMNVEV in the germline V gene (reference sequence). The CDR3 length is 15 residues. The V end lost 2 bases, the J end lost 3 bases, and 13 bases lay between the germline ends. The CDR3 sequence: CASSLGGVQYTEAFF. DNA for the CDR3: TGTGCCAGCAGTTTAGGGGGGGTTCAGTACACTGAAGCTTTCTTT.

The rearrangement links TRBV10-3 to TRBJ1-2; maybe TRBD1 (5 bases). Trimming pared 5 bases from V and 6 bases from J, leaving 13 bases between. Looked up from germline, CDR1 is ENHRY and CDR2 is SYGVKD. The CDR3 contains 13 residues. CDR3 coding DNA: TGTGCCATCAGTCCCAGGGAACTGAATGGCTACACCTTC. Encoded protein: CAISPRELNGYTF.

This chain uses TRBV12-5 with TRBJ1-2; D uncertain. V was pared by 7 bases and J by 2 bases, with 17 bases between. Looked up from germline, CDR1 is LGHNT and CDR2 is FRNRAP. This CDR3 comprises 15 residues. The CDR3 protein is CASDSPTSLNYGYTF. In DNA form, the CDR3 reads TGTGCTAGTGATTCCCCCACCTCTTTAAACTATGGCTACACCTTC.

CDR3 nucleotides: TGTGCCAGCACCGATTTTACTCAGTACCAAGAGACCCAGTACTTC. Translating gives CASTDFTQYQETQYF. The genes are TRBV3-1 (or the pseudogene TRBV3-2) and TRBJ2-5; no clear D. This CDR3 region has 15 residues. Trimming removed 7 bases from V and 0 bases from J, with 15 bases in between. Germline assignment: CDR1 LGHDT and CDR2 YNNKEL (reference sequence).

This CDR3 reads CASSSTRDSHF. In nucleotides, the CDR3 is TGTGCCAGCAGCTCTACCCGGGACTCTCACTTT. The chain recombines TRBV28 with TRBJ1-6; perhaps TRBD1 as D (5 bases). V dropped 6 bases and J dropped 19 bases, with 16 bases sitting between them. The CDR3 consists of 11 residues. Germline-derived CDR1 and CDR2 are MDHEN and SYDVKM. Full variable domain (missing parts from reference TRBV28 and TRBJ1-6): DVKVTQSSRYLVKRTGEKVFLECVQDMDHENMFWYRQDPGLGLRLIYFSYDVKMKEKGDIPEGYSVSREKKERFSLILESASTNQTSMYLCASSSTRDSHFGNGTRLTVT.

This clone was seen more than once but under ten times. The V and J genes are TRBV7-9 and TRBJ1-2, with D possibly TRBD1 on 5 matching bases. Germline CDR1 SEHNR, CDR2 FQNEAQ (reference sequence). The CDR3 length is 15 residues. The V and J ends lost 0 bases and 6 bases respectively, with 14 bases between them. CDR3: CASSLAFRGYDGYTF. The CDR3 coding sequence is TGTGCCAGCAGCTTAGCGTTTCGGGGGTACGATGGCTACACCTTC.

A single count supports this clone. V gene TRBV10-3 combines with J gene TRBJ1-1; 8 nucleotides agree with TRBD1. Losses at the gene ends were 6 bases for V and 3 bases for J; bases not matched to a gene: 3. The CDR3 runs 13 residues. In germline, CDR1 is ENHRY, CDR2 SYGVKD. CDR3 bases: TGTGCCATCAGGGACAGGGAAGACACTGAAGCTTTCTTT. Protein product: CAIRDREDTEAFF.

The genes are TRBV5-6 and TRBJ1-1; perhaps TRBD1 as D (6 bases). The CDR3 runs to 14 residues. Per germline, CDR1 SGHDT and CDR2 YYEEEE. Trimming left V 3 bases short and J 3 bases short, with 12 bases between. CDR3: CASSWSGVYTEAFF. In DNA, the CDR3 is TGTGCCAGCAGCTGGTCAGGGGTCTACACTGAAGCTTTCTTT.

The chain has TRBV5-4 and TRBJ2-1, with 9 bases identical to TRBD1. This CDR3 region has 15 residues. J lost 10 bases, V lost 4 bases, and 12 bases had no gene match. Looked up from germline, CDR1 is SGHNT and CDR2 is YYREEE (reference sequence). The chain's CDR3 is CASSPVGTGIAEQFF. CDR3 nucleotides: TGTGCCAGCAGCCCCGTTGGGACAGGGATAGCAGAGCAGTTCTTC.

J is TRBJ1-2 and V is TRBV7-8; no definite D call. V was cut by 2 bases and J by 2 bases, with 6 bases left in between. Germline V gene data show CDR1 as SGHVS and CDR2 as FQNEAQ. The CDR3 totals 13 residues. In DNA form, the CDR3 reads TGTGCCAGCAGCTTACCGGGAAACTATGGCTACACCTTC. It translates to CASSLPGNYGYTF.

V is TRBV6-5 and J is TRBJ1-6; D unresolved. Germline CDR1 reads MNHEY; CDR2 reads SVGAGI. The V end lost 2 bases, the J end lost 7 bases, and 12 bases lay between the germline ends. This CDR3 region has 15 residues. The CDR3 DNA is TGTGCCAGCAGTTACGAAAAGGTCAAAAATTCACCCCTCCACTTT. Its translation is CASSYEKVKNSPLHF.

The chain couples TRBV9 to TRBJ1-1; perhaps TRBD1 as D (5 bases). There are 13 residues in the CDR3. The germline V gene encodes CDR1 SGDLS and CDR2 YYNGEE. Trimming cost V 3 bases and J 2 bases, with 8 bases left between them. The CDR3 sequence is CASSEGRNTEAFF. The CDR3, as DNA: TGTGCCAGCAGCGAGGGACGTAACACTGAAGCTTTCTTT.

This sequence joins TRBV7-9 and TRBJ1-2; 9 nucleotides agree with TRBD1. The germline V gene has CDR1 SEHNR and CDR2 FQNEAQ (reference sequence). CDR3 length equals 15 residues. Trimming at V came to 5 bases and at J to 7 bases, leaving 11 bases not matched to a gene. Here the CDR3 reads CASSTQTGGSSGYTF. CDR3 DNA: TGTGCCAGCAGCACCCAGACAGGGGGATCCTCTGGCTACACCTTC.

V is TRBV7-8 and J is TRBJ2-2; D is tentatively TRBD1 or TRBD2 (5 bases each). CDR3 length: 15 amino acids. The ends were cut back, 5 bases at V and 0 bases at J, with 10 bases in the middle. The germline V gene encodes CDR1 SGHVS and CDR2 FQNEAQ. The CDR3 loop is CASSPGAANTGELFF. The CDR3, as DNA: TGTGCCAGCAGCCCCGGGGCCGCGAACACCGGGGAGCTGTTTTTT.

J is TRBJ1-4 and V is TRBV5-1; possibly TRBD1 for D (6 bases). V was trimmed by 1 base and J by 5 bases, leaving 9 bases between them. This CDR3 is built from 14 residues. Germline V gives CDR1 SGHRS, CDR2 YFSETQ. The CDR3 region is CASSLKQGNEKLFF. The CDR3 nucleotides are TGCGCCAGCAGCTTGAAACAGGGAAATGAAAAACTGTTTTTT.

In nucleotides, the CDR3 is TGTGCCAGCAGCTCTACGGGGCAAGAGACCCAGTACTTC. Its translation is CASSSTGQETQYF. V usage is TRBV5-8 and J usage is TRBJ2-5, with D tentatively TRBD2 (5 bases). V lost 3 bases and J lost 2, with 8 bases in between. CDR1 and CDR2 (germline): SGHTS, YDEGEE. The CDR3 contains 13 residues.

The CDR3 sequence is CASSIFGSEQETQYF. DNA for the CDR3: TGTGCCAGTAGTATCTTTGGCAGCGAACAAGAGACCCAGTACTTC. The rearrangement joins TRBV19 to TRBJ2-5, with D uncertain. The CDR3 sequence is 15 residues long. The germline CDR1 and CDR2 sequences are LNHDA and SQIVND (reference sequence). V was cut by 3 bases and J by 2 bases, with 13 bases left in between. Full variable domain (outside the CDR3, taken from reference TRBV19 and TRBJ2-5): DGGITQSPKYLFRKEGQNVTLSCEQNLNHDAMYWYRQDPGQGLRLIYYSQIVNDFQKGDIAEGYSVSREKKESFPLTVTSAQKNPTAFYLCASSIFGSEQETQYFGPGTRLLVL.

The rearrangement uses TRBV7-9 and TRBJ2-1; D call uncertain. Per the germline V gene, CDR1 is SEHNR and CDR2 is FQNEAQ (reference sequence). V lost 1 base and J lost 3, with 1 base in between. The CDR3 covers 12 residues. Here the CDR3 reads CASSLGYNEQFF. The CDR3 nucleotides read TGTGCCAGCAGCTTAGGCTACAATGAGCAGTTCTTC. Full variable domain (rest looked up from reference TRBV7-9 and TRBJ2-1): DTGVSQNPRHKITKRGQNVTFRCDPISEHNRLYWYRQTLGQGPEFLTYFQNEAQLEKSRLLSDRFSAERPKGSFSTLEIQRTEQGDSAMYLCASSLGYNEQFFGPGTRLTVL.

Only a few counts were recorded for this clone. The chain recombines TRBV6-6 with TRBJ2-7; D perhaps matches TRBD1 (6 bases). This CDR3 region has 12 residues. Germline V CDR1 and CDR2: MNHNY, SVGAGI (reference sequence). V dropped 7 bases and J dropped 7 bases, with 14 bases sitting between them. The DNA of the CDR3 is TGTGCCAGCACCTACAGGGTCGAGGAGCAGTACTTC. Translated: CASTYRVEEQYF.

V and J are TRBV6-5 and TRBJ2-2; D might be TRBD2 (5 bases). The CDR3 totals 14 residues. With 8 bases removed from V and 5 bases from J, the gap between germline ends came to 15 bases. Per germline, CDR1 MNHEY and CDR2 SVGAGI. CDR3 loop: CASRWAPGTGELFF. CDR3 in DNA: TGTGCCAGCCGGTGGGCCCCGGGGACCGGGGAGCTGTTTTTT.

J is TRBJ1-6 and V is TRBV30, with 8 bases aligning to TRBD1. V was pared by 0 bases and J by 9 bases, with 4 bases of the junction left unmatched. CDR3 size: 14 residues. Germline V CDR1 and CDR2: GTSNPN, SVGIG (reference sequence). The CDR3 bases are TGTGCCTGGAGTGTTGGGCAGGGGGCTTCACCCCTCCACTTT. Amino acids: CAWSVGQGASPLHF.

The gene calls are TRBV5-4 and TRBJ1-4, with 7 bases aligning to TRBD1. Germline V lookup: CDR1 SGHNT, CDR2 YYREEE (reference sequence). Unmatched junction bases numbered 4, after V lost 3 bases and J lost 8 bases. CDR3 length: 13 amino acids. The CDR3 sequence is CASSSQGGEKLFF. CDR3 nucleotides: TGTGCCAGCAGCTCGCAGGGGGGCGAAAAACTGTTTTTT.

The V and J genes are TRBV15 and TRBJ1-5; D ambiguous. V was shortened by 0 bases and J by 5 bases, with 11 bases between the two germline ends. The CDR3 sequence is 15 residues long. The germline V gene has CDR1 LNHNV and CDR2 YYDKDF (reference sequence). In DNA form, the CDR3 reads TGTGCCACCAGCAGAGAAGGGCTTGGGGATCAGCCCCAGCATTTT. As protein: CATSREGLGDQPQHF.

CDR3 coding DNA: TGTGCCAGCAGCCTCACCTCTTTAGGGATCTCTGCAGGGGCCAACGTCCTGACTTTC. It specifies CASSLTSLGISAGANVLTF. This rearrangement joins TRBV4-2 to TRBJ2-6, with unresolved D. V shed 4 bases and J shed 4 bases, with 23 bases lying between them. The CDR3 runs 19 residues. Germline V gene data show CDR1 as LGHNA and CDR2 as YNFKEQ.

The chain has TRBV30 and TRBJ1-2, with D unclear. The V end lost 5 bases, the J end lost 4 bases, and 23 bases lay between the germline ends. This CDR3 region has 16 residues. Germline V CDR1 and CDR2: GTSNPN, SVGIG (reference sequence). The CDR3 DNA sequence: TGTGCCTGGGGAACCGGGCCGACGACCCCTTTCTATGGCTACACCTTC. This encodes CAWGTGPTTPFYGYTF.

The V gene is TRBV12-3 or TRBV12-4, the J gene TRBJ2-7; the D is unclear. CDR3 length: 12 residues. The ends were cut back, 5 bases at V and 4 bases at J, with 9 bases in the middle. The CDR3 DNA is TGTGCCAGCAGTACCAGTTTTTACGAGCAGTACTTC. Amino acid sequence: CASSTSFYEQYF.